The present T cell receptor (beta chain) was sequenced within a study of regulatory T cells in long-lasting Graves disease. Construction of TCR beta libraries relied on iRepertoire HTBI primers and on Arm-PCR targeting CDR3 regions. Via MiXCR, TCRdb re-called the multiplex PCR reads, giving one row per CDR3 protein. Here the sample spans 400,000 to 500,000 distinct CDR3 sequences, roughly 15% being singletons. This clonotype was detected a few times. Documented time point: newly diagnosed GD, antithyroid drugs for less than 3 months. PBMCs were the source of the RNA used for TCR sequencing. This sample was also put to use in a study of T cells in Graves' hyperthyroidism and ophthalmopathy.

The sequence derives from a woman under 30 with Graves disease. The sample was peripheral blood mononuclear cells (PBMCs), taken at new diagnosis, from a patient treated with antithyroid drugs.

CDR3 residues: CASSLGWHSNYGYTF. In nucleotides, the CDR3 is TGTGCCAGCAGCTTAGGATGGCACTCTAACTATGGCTACACCTTC. The chain couples TRBV11-1 to TRBJ1-2; D is uncertain. Germline lookup yields CDR1 SGHAT and CDR2 FQDESV (reference sequence). The CDR3 sequence is 15 residues long. Deletions cut 1 base from V and 0 bases from J, with 9 bases between.